These 25 T cell receptor beta chains came from one sample sequenced in a study of regulatory T cells in long-lasting Graves disease. Time point described: persistent/refractory GD, antithyroid drugs over 5 years with positive TRAb. Isolated PBMC RNA provided the starting material for the TCR library. Building of the TCR beta libraries involved iRepertoire HTBI primers and Arm-PCR of CDR3 regions. TCRdb re-called the multiplex PCR reads through MiXCR, storing one row per CDR3 protein. The sample records about 470,000 distinct CDR3 sequences, less than 25% being singletons. This specimen consisted of peripheral blood mononuclear cells (PBMCs), obtained when the disease was refractory, from a patient treated with antithyroid drugs. The receptors come from a female donor with Graves disease.

Many counts were recorded for this clonotype. The chain employs TRBV29-1 and TRBJ1-1; unclear D gene. This CDR3 comprises 12 residues. V lost 0 bases, J lost 7 bases, and 9 bases lay in between. CDR1 and CDR2 from the germline V gene are SQVTM and ANQGSEA. In nucleotides, the CDR3 is TGCAGCGTTGAAGATCCGGGCTATGAAGCTTTCTTT. This codes for CSVEDPGYEAFF. Full variable domain (remainder filled in from reference TRBV29-1 and TRBJ1-1): SAVISQKPSRDICQRGTSLTIQCQVDSQVTMMFWYRQQPGQSLTLIATANQGSEATYESGFVIDKFPISRPNLTFSTLTVSNMSPEDSSIYLCSVEDPGYEAFFGQGTRLTVV.

The rearrangement links TRBV7-9 to TRBJ2-7; TRBD2 aligns across 10 bases. The CDR3 runs to 18 residues. The germline V gene encodes CDR1 SEHNR and CDR2 FQNEAQ (reference sequence). V shed 5 bases, J shed 3 bases, and the junction held 16 bases outside the gene matches. In DNA, the CDR3 is TGTGCCAGCAGCCGCCCCCGCATTCCACTAGCGGGAAACTACGAGCAGTACTTC. It specifies CASSRPRIPLAGNYEQYF.

Points on this clonotype: This sequence may be a read error, since a much larger clone differs from it by one base. The chain joins TRBV7-3 to TRBJ1-2, with 7 positions matching TRBD1. There are 14 residues in the CDR3. Looked up from germline, CDR1 is SGHTA and CDR2 is FQGTGA. CDR3 sequence: CGSSHLTGAGGYTF. The CDR3, as DNA: TGTGGCAGCAGCCACTTAACAGGGGCCGGTGGCTACACCTTC.

This chain joins TRBV27 and TRBJ1-1, with TRBD1 matching 7 bases. CDR3 length: 14 residues. The germline V gene encodes CDR1 MNHEY and CDR2 SMNVEV (reference sequence). Trimming removed 2 bases from V and 4 bases from J; junction bases left unmatched: 4. The CDR3 reads CASSLVTGSTEAFF. The CDR3 DNA sequence: TGTGCCAGCAGTTTAGTGACAGGGAGCACTGAAGCTTTCTTT.

CDR3 coding DNA: TGTGCCAGCAGTGAAGAGGGTAGGGGTCGGGGCACAGATACGCAGTATTTT. It encodes CASSEEGRGRGTDTQYF. This chain connects TRBV6-1 to TRBJ2-3; possibly TRBD1 for D (5 bases). Germline CDR1 reads MNHNS; CDR2 reads SASEGT. The CDR3 totals 17 residues. V lost 1 base to trimming and J lost 1 base, with 15 bases between them.

In this sample, this clonotype turned up many times. This chain uses TRBV2 with TRBJ2-5; D might be TRBD2 (6 bases). CDR3 length equals 13 residues. Germline-derived CDR1 and CDR2 are SNHLY and FYNNEI. Deletions cut 7 bases from V and 2 bases from J, with 11 bases between. Here the CDR3 DNA reads TGTGCCAGCAAGGCGGGGATACAAGAGACCCAGTACTTC. Its translation is CASKAGIQETQYF.

V usage is TRBV15 and J usage is TRBJ1-1; the D gene is possibly TRBD1 (6 bases). The CDR3 has 19 residues. In germline, CDR1 is LNHNV, CDR2 YYDKDF (reference sequence). The V end lost 0 bases, the J end lost 4 bases, and 24 bases lay between the germline ends. Written as DNA, the CDR3 is TGTGCCACCAGCAGAGATAGGACGGGGCCAGACAGGAGGGGCACTGAAGCTTTCTTT. Residues: CATSRDRTGPDRRGTEAFF.

This clonotype has more than one count but fewer than ten. V and J are TRBV29-1 and TRBJ1-6; D possibly corresponds to TRBD1 (5 bases). The V gene's germline CDR1 is SQVTM and CDR2 ANQGSEA. The CDR3 runs to 15 residues. Trimming stripped 7 bases from V and 0 bases from J, with 13 bases between. The CDR3 coding sequence is TGCAGCGCCCGATTGGGGGGCTCCTATAATTCACCCCTCCACTTT. This gives the protein CSARLGGSYNSPLHF.

This clonotype was observed many times. This chain uses TRBV7-9 with TRBJ1-6; TRBD1 aligns across 9 bases. CDR1 and CDR2 (germline): SEHNR, FQNEAQ (reference sequence). J lost 10 bases, V lost 5 bases, and 6 bases had no gene match. The CDR3 totals 14 residues. This CDR3 reads CASSVGQGSSPLHF. CDR3 bases: TGTGCCAGCAGCGTAGGACAGGGGAGCTCACCCCTCCACTTT.

This clonotype has only a few counts. The chain combines TRBV7-2 with TRBJ2-7; D perhaps matches TRBD2 (5 bases). Germline CDR1 and CDR2: SGHTA and FQGNSA. This CDR3 has 13 amino acids. The V end was cut by 6 bases, the J end by 2 bases, with 11 bases between. In DNA, the CDR3 is TGTGCCAGCAGTCACTCGGGAACCTACGAGCAGTACTTC. Its protein is CASSHSGTYEQYF. The full variable domain, rest sourced from reference TRBV7-2 and TRBJ2-7, is GAGVSQSPSNKVTEKGKDVELRCDPISGHTALYWYRQSLGQGLEFLIYFQGNSAPDKSGLPSDRFSAERTGGSVSTLTIQRTQQEDSAVYLCASSHSGTYEQYFGPGTRLTVT.

This clonotype was picked up one time. This rearrangement joins TRBV29-1 to TRBJ1-5; weak D call: TRBD1 (6 bases). The CDR3 sequence is 14 residues long. V was shortened by 6 bases and J by 0 bases, with 12 bases between the two germline ends. Germline V gene data show CDR1 as SQVTM and CDR2 as ANQGSEA. This CDR3 is CSVEGQDSNQPQHF. CDR3 sequence (DNA): TGCAGCGTGGAGGGACAAGATAGCAATCAGCCCCAGCATTTT.

The chain has TRBV28 and TRBJ2-5, with 8 nucleotides matching TRBD1. Per germline, CDR1 MDHEN and CDR2 SYDVKM. J was trimmed by 4 bases and V by 7 bases; bases with no gene match: 5. There are 13 residues in the CDR3. The CDR3 is CASTLTGAETQYF. CDR3 bases: TGTGCCAGCACGCTGACAGGGGCAGAGACCCAGTACTTC.

This clonotype was recorded at least ten times. The J gene is TRBJ1-1, the V gene TRBV18; 8 nucleotides match TRBD1. Germline loops: CDR1 KGHSH, CDR2 LQKENI. The trim removed 5 bases at V and 4 bases at J, leaving 9 bases unmatched. The CDR3 spans 15 residues. CDR3 sequence: CASSKTGVVSTEAFF. As DNA, the CDR3 is TGTGCCAGCTCAAAGACAGGGGTGGTGAGCACTGAAGCTTTCTTT. The variable domain in full, completed from reference TRBV18 and TRBJ1-1, reads NAGVMQNPRHLVRRRGQEARLRCSPMKGHSHVYWYRQLPEEGLKFMVYLQKENIIDESGMPKERFSAEFPKEGPSILRIQQVVRGDSAAYFCASSKTGVVSTEAFFGQGTRLTVV.

The chain is built from TRBV9 and TRBJ2-1, with 7 bases matching TRBD2. The junction had 4 bases not matched to a gene; V was cut back by 2 bases and J by 5 bases. The CDR3 spans 14 residues. From germline, CDR1 is SGDLS and CDR2 YYNGEE. The CDR3 loop reads CASSVGTTDNEQFF. CDR3 coding DNA: TGTGCCAGCAGCGTGGGGACTACTGACAATGAGCAGTTCTTC.

The gene calls are TRBV10-3 and TRBJ2-4, with D possibly being TRBD2 (5 bases). This CDR3 has 16 residues. The germline V gene has CDR1 ENHRY and CDR2 SYGVKD. Between the trimmed V and J ends, which lost 6 bases and 0 bases, there was a span of 15 bases. The CDR3 reads CAISIPRALAKNIQYF. The CDR3 nucleotides are TGTGCCATCAGCATCCCGAGGGCCCTAGCCAAAAACATTCAGTACTTC.

There are many counts of this clonotype. This chain connects TRBV12-3 or TRBV12-4 to TRBJ2-5; D tentatively reads TRBD1 or TRBD2 (5 bases each). V was cut by 2 bases and J by 0 bases, with 13 bases left in between. This CDR3 is 16 amino acids long. Here the CDR3 DNA reads TGTGCCAGCAGTTTAAGGATTTGGGGACACCAAGAGACCCAGTACTTC. This encodes CASSLRIWGHQETQYF.

The V gene is TRBV11-2, the J gene TRBJ2-7, with 11 bases lining up with TRBD1. The CDR3 extends over 16 amino acids. With V trimmed by 1 base and J by 1 base, 3 bases remained unmatched. The V gene's germline CDR1 is SGHAT and CDR2 FQNNGV. The CDR3 sequence: CASSLGGTGGSYEQYF. CDR3 in DNA: TGTGCCAGCAGCTTAGGGGGGACAGGGGGATCCTACGAGCAGTACTTC.

Many counts were recorded for this clonotype. V and J are TRBV6-5 and TRBJ1-4; TRBD1 matches at 9 bases. The CDR3 is 16 amino acids. The germline gives CDR1 MNHEY, CDR2 SVGAGI. After removal of 4 bases from V and 8 bases from J, the junction contained 11 bases not matched to a gene. In DNA, the CDR3 is TGTGCCAGCAGTTCCAGAACAGGGGGCTTCTTGGAAAAACTGTTTTTT. Residues: CASSSRTGGFLEKLFF.

This clonotype has ten or more counts. The chain couples TRBV12-3 or TRBV12-4 to TRBJ1-2; tentative D call: TRBD1 (6 bases). Trimming shortened V by 3 bases and J by 5 bases, and 13 bases separated the two germline ends. The CDR3 is 14 residues long. CDR3 region: CASSLEQGFYGYTF. In nucleotides, the CDR3 is TGTGCCAGCAGTTTGGAACAGGGTTTTTATGGCTACACCTTC.

The sample holds a few counts of this clonotype. V gene TRBV29-1 combines with J gene TRBJ1-1, with TRBD1 matching 7 bases. The J segment lost 4 bases and the V segment lost 6 bases, leaving 11 bases of the junction unmatched. The V gene's germline CDR1 is SQVTM and CDR2 ANQGSEA. CDR3 length equals 14 residues. The CDR3 DNA reads as TGCAGCGTAATATTGACAGGGTGGGGCACTGAAGCTTTCTTT. It yields the protein CSVILTGWGTEAFF.

In its sample, this clonotype was seen many times. This sequence joins TRBV20-1 and TRBJ1-1; no definite D call. Trimming left V 0 bases short and J 4 bases short, with 18 bases between. The CDR3 sequence is 16 residues long. Germline lookup yields CDR1 DFQATT and CDR2 SNEGSKA (reference sequence). The CDR3 nucleotides read TGCAGTGCTAGAGATGAAGTCATGGGTGGCGGCACTGAAGCTTTCTTT. This translates into CSARDEVMGGGTEAFF.

This clonotype showed up just a few times. The chain uses TRBV7-2 and TRBJ2-3, with 12 positions matching TRBD2. After removal of 6 bases from V and 4 bases from J, the junction contained 5 bases not matched to a gene. CDR1 is SGHTA, CDR2 FQGNSA, per germline. CDR3 size: 15 residues. The CDR3 is CASSPTSGSSDTQYF. DNA of the CDR3: TGTGCCAGCAGTCCGACTAGCGGGAGTTCAGATACGCAGTATTTT. Using reference TRBV7-2 and TRBJ2-3 for the parts outside the CDR3, the full variable domain is GAGVSQSPSNKVTEKGKDVELRCDPISGHTALYWYRQSLGQGLEFLIYFQGNSAPDKSGLPSDRFSAERTGGSVSTLTIQRTQQEDSAVYLCASSPTSGSSDTQYFGPGTRLTVL.

Notes on this clonotype: A single base separates this from a much larger clone, so it may be a read error. This chain connects TRBV7-9 to TRBJ1-2, with 7 bases identical to TRBD1. The CDR3 length is 15 residues. From germline, CDR1 is SEHNR and CDR2 FQNEAQ (reference sequence). CDR3 amino acids: CTSSFPGQQSYGYTF. CDR3 DNA: TGTACCAGCAGCTTTCCGGGACAGCAAAGCTATGGCTACACCTTC.

This clonotype showed up many times. The CDR3 sequence is CASSLRLNTEAFF. The CDR3 DNA sequence: TGTGCCAGCAGTTTACGGCTGAACACTGAAGCTTTCTTT. The J gene is TRBJ1-1, the V gene TRBV28; D call uncertain. The CDR3 contains 13 residues. V was cut by 2 bases and J by 0 bases, with 4 bases left in between. Germline V CDR1 and CDR2: MDHEN, SYDVKM.

Concerning this clonotype: A much larger clone lies a single base off, so this may be a read error. The chain is built from TRBV5-6 and TRBJ1-2, with D hard to call. CDR1 and CDR2 from the germline V gene are SGHDT and YYEEEE. There are 14 residues in the CDR3. Written as DNA, the CDR3 is TGTGCCAGCAGCTTGGGACACCCTAACCATGGCTACACCTTC. Translating it yields CASSLGHPNHGYTF.